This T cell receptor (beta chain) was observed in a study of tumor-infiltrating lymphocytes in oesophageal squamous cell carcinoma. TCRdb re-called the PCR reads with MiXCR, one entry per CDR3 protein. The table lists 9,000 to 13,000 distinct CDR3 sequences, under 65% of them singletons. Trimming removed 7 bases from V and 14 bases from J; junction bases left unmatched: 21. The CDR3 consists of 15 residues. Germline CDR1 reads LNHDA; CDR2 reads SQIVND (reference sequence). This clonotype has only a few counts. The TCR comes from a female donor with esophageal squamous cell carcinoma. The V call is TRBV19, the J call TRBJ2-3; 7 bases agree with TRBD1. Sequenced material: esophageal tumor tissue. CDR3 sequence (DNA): TGTGCCAGTACCCTTACAGGGGCGAGCACCGGGGAGCTGTATTTT. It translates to CASTLTGASTGELYF. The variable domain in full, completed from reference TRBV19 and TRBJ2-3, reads DGGITQSPKYLFRKEGQNVTLSCEQNLNHDAMYWYRQDPGQGLRLIYYSQIVNDFQKGDIAEGYSVSREKKESFPLTVTSAQKNPTAFYLCASTLTGASTGELYFGPGTRLTVL.